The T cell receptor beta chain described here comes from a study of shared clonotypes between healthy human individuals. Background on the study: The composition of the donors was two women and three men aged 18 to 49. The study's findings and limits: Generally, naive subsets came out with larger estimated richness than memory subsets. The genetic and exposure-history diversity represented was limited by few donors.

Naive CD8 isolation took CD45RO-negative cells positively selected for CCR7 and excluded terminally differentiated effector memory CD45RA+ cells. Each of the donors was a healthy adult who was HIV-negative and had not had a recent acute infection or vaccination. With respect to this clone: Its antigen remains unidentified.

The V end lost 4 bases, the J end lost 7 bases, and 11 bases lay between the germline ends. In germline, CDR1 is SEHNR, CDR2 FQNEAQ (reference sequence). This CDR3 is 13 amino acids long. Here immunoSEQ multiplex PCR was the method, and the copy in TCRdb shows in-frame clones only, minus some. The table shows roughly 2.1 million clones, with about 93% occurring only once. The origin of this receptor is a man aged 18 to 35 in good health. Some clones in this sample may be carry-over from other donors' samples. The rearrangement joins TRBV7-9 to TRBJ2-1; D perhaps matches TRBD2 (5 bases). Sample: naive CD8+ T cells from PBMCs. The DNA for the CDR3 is TGTGCCAGCAGCTCGGACTTAATGAATGAGCAGTTCTTC. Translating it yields CASSSDLMNEQFF. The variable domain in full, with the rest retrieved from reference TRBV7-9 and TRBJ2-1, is DTGVSQNPRHKITKRGQNVTFRCDPISEHNRLYWYRQTLGQGPEFLTYFQNEAQLEKSRLLSDRFSAERPKGSFSTLEIQRTEQGDSAMYLCASSSDLMNEQFFGPGTRLTVL.